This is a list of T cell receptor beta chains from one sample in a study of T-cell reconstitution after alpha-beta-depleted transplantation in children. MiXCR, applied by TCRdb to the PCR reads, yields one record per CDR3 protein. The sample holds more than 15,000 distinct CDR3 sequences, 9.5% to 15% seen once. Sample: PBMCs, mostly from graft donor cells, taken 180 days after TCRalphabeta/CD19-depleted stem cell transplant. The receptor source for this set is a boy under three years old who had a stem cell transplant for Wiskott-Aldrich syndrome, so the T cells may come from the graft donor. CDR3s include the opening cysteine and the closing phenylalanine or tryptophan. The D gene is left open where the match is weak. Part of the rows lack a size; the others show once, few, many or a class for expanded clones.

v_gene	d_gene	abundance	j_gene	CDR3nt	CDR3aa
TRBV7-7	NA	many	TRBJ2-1	TGTGCCAGCAGCTTAGGGCCAGTAGACATCAATGAGCAGTTCTTC	CASSLGPVDINEQFF
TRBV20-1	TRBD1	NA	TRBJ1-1	TGCAGTGCTAGAGGGACAGGGGGAAACACTGAAGCTTTCTTT	CSARGTGGNTEAFF
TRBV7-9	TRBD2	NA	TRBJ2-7	TGTGCCAGCAGCTTAGGACTAGCGGTAGACGAGCAGTACTTC	CASSLGLAVDEQYF
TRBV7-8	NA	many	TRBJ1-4	TGTGCCAGCAGCCTGACCGGGACTCAAAATGAAAAACTGTTTTTT	CASSLTGTQNEKLFF
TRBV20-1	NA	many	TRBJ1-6	TGCAGTGCCACCCGGGACAATGATTCACCCCTCCACTTT	CSATRDNDSPLHF
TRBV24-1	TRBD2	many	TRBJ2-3	TGTGCCGCCAGGTGGCTAGCGGCCACAGATACGCAGTATTTT	CAARWLAATDTQYF
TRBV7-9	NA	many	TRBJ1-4	TGTGCCACGAAAGAACCGGGGGAAAAACTGTTTTTT	CATKEPGEKLFF
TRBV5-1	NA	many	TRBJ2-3	TGCGCCAGCAGCTTGGATACAGGGTCAGATACGCAGTATTTT	CASSLDTGSDTQYF
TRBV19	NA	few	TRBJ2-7	TGTGCCAGTAGTATGTCTGGCAGCCCACACTCCTACGAGCAGTACTTC	CASSMSGSPHSYEQYF
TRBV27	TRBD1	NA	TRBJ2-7	TGTGCCAGCAGAAGGACAGGGCCGACCTACGAGCAGTACTTC	CASRRTGPTYEQYF
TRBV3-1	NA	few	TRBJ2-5	TGTGCCAGCAGCCAAGTGAGTAGCCAAGAGACCCAGTACTTC	CASSQVSSQETQYF
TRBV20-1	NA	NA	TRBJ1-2	TGCAGTCCCCCTAATCTGGGAATCCCCTATGGCTACACCTTC	CSPPNLGIPYGYTF
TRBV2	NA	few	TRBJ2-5	TGTGCCAGCAAGACGGCCCCGGAGGAGACCCAGTACTTC	CASKTAPEETQYF
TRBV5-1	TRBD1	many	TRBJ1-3	TGCGCCAGCAGCTTGGGTAAGGGACAGGGCGCCTCTGGAAACACCATATATTTT	CASSLGKGQGASGNTIYF
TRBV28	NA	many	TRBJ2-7	TGTGCCAGCAGTTTACAATACCCCTACGAGCAGTACTTC	CASSLQYPYEQYF
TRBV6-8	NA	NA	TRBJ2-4	TGTGCCAGTCTCCTCCCGGGGGGCGCTGCCAAAAACATTCAGTACTTC	CASLLPGGAAKNIQYF
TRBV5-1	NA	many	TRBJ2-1	TGCGCCAGCAGCCCCATACCCTCCGGGAGCTCCTACAATGAGCAGTTCTTC	CASSPIPSGSSYNEQFF
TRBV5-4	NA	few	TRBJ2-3	TGTGCCAGCAGCCAGCAACTTGGGGCGGATACGCAGTATTTT	CASSQQLGADTQYF
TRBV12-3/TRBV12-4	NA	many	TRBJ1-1	TGTGCCAGCAGTTTCTCGGGAGGCGAGGCTTTCTTT	CASSFSGGEAFF
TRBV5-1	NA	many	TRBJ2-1	TGCGCCAGCAGCTTGGCCGGGGACCCCACCTACAATGAGCAGTTCTTC	CASSLAGDPTYNEQFF
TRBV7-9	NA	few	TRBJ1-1	TGTGCCAGCAGCTTAGTACAGGGAAGGACTGAAGCTTTCTTT	CASSLVQGRTEAFF
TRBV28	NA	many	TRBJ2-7	TGTGCCAGCAGTTCTGTGATGGGGGGATGGGTCTACGAGCAGTACTTC	CASSSVMGGWVYEQYF
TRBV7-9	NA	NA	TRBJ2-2	TGTGCCAGCAGCTTAGTCCGATTGAACACCGGGGAGCTGTTTTTT	CASSLVRLNTGELFF
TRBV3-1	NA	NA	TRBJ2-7	TGTGCCAGCAGCCAAGAAAGCTCCGCCAACGAGCAGTACTTC	CASSQESSANEQYF
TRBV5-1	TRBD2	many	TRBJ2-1	TGCGCCAGCAGCCGGGGACTAGCGGGACTTTCATTTCCCTTAGCCTACAATGAGCAGTTCTTC	CASSRGLAGLSFPLAYNEQFF
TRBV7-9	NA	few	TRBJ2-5	TGTGCCAGCAGCTCCTGGGACTGGATAAAAGAGACCCAGTACTTC	CASSSWDWIKETQYF
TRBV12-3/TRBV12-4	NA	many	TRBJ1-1	TGTGCCAGCAGTTTAGCTCTGAACACTGAAGCTTTCTTT	CASSLALNTEAFF
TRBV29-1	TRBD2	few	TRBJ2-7	TGCAGCGCCGGTTCGGGAGGGTCCTACGAGCAGTACTTC	CSAGSGGSYEQYF
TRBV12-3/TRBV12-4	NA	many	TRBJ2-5	TGTGCCAGCAGTTTATGGTCAGGGGTGTACCAAGAGACCCAGTACTTC	CASSLWSGVYQETQYF
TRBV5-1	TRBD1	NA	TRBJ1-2	TGCGCCAGCAGACGTCCGACAGGGGAAGAAGGCTACACCTTC	CASRRPTGEEGYTF
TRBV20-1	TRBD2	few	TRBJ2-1	TGCAGTGCTAGAGACTTTCTAGCGGGCGAGCAGTTCTTC	CSARDFLAGEQFF
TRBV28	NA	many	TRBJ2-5	TGTGCCAGCAGTACCCTAGGTCCGCAATGGACCCAGTACTTC	CASSTLGPQWTQYF
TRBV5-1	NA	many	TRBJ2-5	TGCGCCAGCAGCTTAGGGGGAGCAGGACAAGAGACCCAGTACTTC	CASSLGGAGQETQYF
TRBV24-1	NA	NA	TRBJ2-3	TGTGCCACCAGTGCGATAAGAGACCCAGATACGCAGTATTTT	CATSAIRDPDTQYF
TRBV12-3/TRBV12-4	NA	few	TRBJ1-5	TGTGCCAGCAGTTTAAGGGGGATTGACCAGCCCCAGCATTTT	CASSLRGIDQPQHF
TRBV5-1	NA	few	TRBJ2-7	TGCGCCAGCAGCTTGGATCACGGAAGCTACGAGCAGTACTTC	CASSLDHGSYEQYF
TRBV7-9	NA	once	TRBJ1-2	TGTGGCAGCAGCTTAGACAGCGCTAACTATGGCTACACCTTC	CGSSLDSANYGYTF
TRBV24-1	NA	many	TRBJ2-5	TGTGCCACCAGTGATCGACAAGAGACCCAGTACTTC	CATSDRQETQYF
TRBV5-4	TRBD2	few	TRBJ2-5	TGTGCCAGCAGCTTTGGGGGAGGGCCGGGAGAGACCCAGTACTTC	CASSFGGGPGETQYF
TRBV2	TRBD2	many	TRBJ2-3	TGTGCCAGCAGGTTGACTAGCGGGAGTTCGGGGCAGTATTTT	CASRLTSGSSGQYF
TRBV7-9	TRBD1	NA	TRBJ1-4	TGTGCCAGCAGCTTAGCGGAGAGGACAGGGGATGAAAAACTGTTTTTT	CASSLAERTGDEKLFF
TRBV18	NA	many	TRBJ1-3	TGTGCCAGCTCACCCGGTGGAGGGACGGACACCATATATTTT	CASSPGGGTDTIYF
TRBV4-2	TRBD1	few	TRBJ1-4	TGTGCCAGCAGCCTCACCGGGACAGGGGTCGAAAAACTGTTTTTT	CASSLTGTGVEKLFF
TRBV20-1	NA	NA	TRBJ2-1	TGCAGTGCTAGAGCGCTGCTGGTTGAGCAGTTCTTC	CSARALLVEQFF
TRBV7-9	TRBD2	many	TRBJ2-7	TGTGCCAGCACGCCCTCTAGCGGGAGGGTCCACGAGCAGTACTTC	CASTPSSGRVHEQYF
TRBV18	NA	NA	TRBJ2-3	TGTGCCAGCTCCTGGAACCAGGTTGGGGTCACAGATACGCAGTATTTT	CASSWNQVGVTDTQYF
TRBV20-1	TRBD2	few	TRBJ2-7	TGCAGTGGAGGTAGCGGGACCTACGAGCAGTACTTC	CSGGSGTYEQYF
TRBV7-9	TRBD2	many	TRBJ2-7	TGTGCCAGCAGCCCCCCGTCCCGACTAGCGAGATACGAGCAGTACTTC	CASSPPSRLARYEQYF
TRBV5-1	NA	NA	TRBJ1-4	TGCGCCAGCAGCTTAAGGGGTGGGACAACTAATGAAAAACTGTTTTTT	CASSLRGGTTNEKLFF
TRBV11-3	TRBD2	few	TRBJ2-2	TGTGCCAGCAGCTTAGACCGGCCGGGAGGGACCGGGGAGCTGTTTTTT	CASSLDRPGGTGELFF
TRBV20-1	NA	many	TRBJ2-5	TGCAGTGCTAAAGGACTAACCCAAGAGACCCAGTACTTC	CSAKGLTQETQYF
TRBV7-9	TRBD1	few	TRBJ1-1	TGTGCCAGCAGCTTAGACCTAAGGGGGCACACTGAAGCTTTCTTT	CASSLDLRGHTEAFF
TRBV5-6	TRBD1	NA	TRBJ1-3	TGTGCCAGCAGCTCACAGGGACAGGGCTCTGGAAACACCATATATTTT	CASSSQGQGSGNTIYF
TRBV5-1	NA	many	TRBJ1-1	TGCGCCAGCAGCTTGGAAGGACAGACGAACACTGAAGCTTTCTTT	CASSLEGQTNTEAFF
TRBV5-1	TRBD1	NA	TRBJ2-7	TGCGCCAGCAGCCACTCAGGGGGCCTATACGAGCAGTACTTC	CASSHSGGLYEQYF
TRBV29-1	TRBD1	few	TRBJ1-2	TGCAGCGTTGAGGGGGACAGGAATAACTATGGCTACACCTTC	CSVEGDRNNYGYTF
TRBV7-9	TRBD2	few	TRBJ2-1	TGTGCCAGCAGCTACGGACTAGCGGGAGGGAATGAGCAGTTCTTC	CASSYGLAGGNEQFF
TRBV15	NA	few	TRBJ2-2	TGTGCCACCAGCAGCGTCCGTTATGCGCTCACCGGGGAGCTGTTTTTT	CATSSVRYALTGELFF
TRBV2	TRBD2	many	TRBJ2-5	TGTGCCAGCATGAGGCTAGCGGGAGGCGGGCCTGAGACCCAGTACTTC	CASMRLAGGGPETQYF
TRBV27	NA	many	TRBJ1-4	TGTGCCAGCAGTCTAATGGCTAATGAAAAACTGTTTTTT	CASSLMANEKLFF